This record looks at one TCR beta chain sequence and its context. The specificity of this receptor is unknown. Base qualities were left out, and no much larger clone turns up one base away. The data originate from a study of T cells in Graves' hyperthyroidism and ophthalmopathy (dated by TCRdb to about 2019). About the study as a whole: Peripheral blood samples were taken at the time of initial diagnosis, prior to any treatment. The 100 discovery patients were divided at random into training and test sets in a 7:3 ratio. TCR V-J signatures able to tell the groups apart were searched for in a discovery cohort of more than 90 patients, of whom more than 40 had Graves' ophthalmopathy and 55 to 60 had stable Graves' hyperthyroidism. The paper reports TCR Vbeta CDR3 sequencing of some 140 peripheral blood samples: 43 ophthalmopathy, around 80 hyperthyroidism and approximately 17 progressor patients. Prospective prediction of ophthalmopathy was tested in an independent validation cohort consisting of under 20 hyperthyroidism patients and more than 15 patients who later progressed to ophthalmopathy. Following sampling, methimazole starting at 30 mg daily was given to hyperthyroidism patients, and high-dose intravenous methylprednisolone was given to ophthalmopathy patients. In more than 5 Graves' hyperthyroidism patients, the study also compared T-cell repertoires from thyroid tissue with T-cell repertoires from blood.

Overall study outcomes, separate from this receptor: Most expanded thyroid clonotypes (frequency above 0.001) were also detected in blood, a finding suggesting that blood repertoires may reflect thyroid immune responses. In cross-validation, a model built on a 13 V-J signature told ophthalmopathy apart from stable hyperthyroidism with 85% to 90% sensitivity and roughly 81% specificity, and in testing the same model reached 80%/75%. In validation, progression to ophthalmopathy was predicted by the model with about 70% sensitivity and 72% to 85% specificity, a median of about 6.8 months before onset. Sample size was not statistically predetermined, and blinding of investigators to group allocation was not performed.

Stable Graves' hyperthyroidism was defined as the absence of progression to ophthalmopathy over 18 months of follow-up. Hyperthyroidism patients were newly diagnosed, had a disease duration of under 2 months, and were aged 18 to 65 years. Exclusion was applied to patients with uncontrolled infections, other autoimmune diseases, pregnancy or lactation. Diagnoses were based on clinical symptoms, serum thyroxine and TRAb, thyroid ultrasound and orbital computed tomography. Ficoll-Paque density gradient centrifugation was used to isolate PBMCs from 8 to 10 ml of fresh peripheral blood. Trizol reagent was used to extract total RNA, and RNA quality was then checked on an Agilent 2100 Bioanalyzer. V gives up 4 bases and J gives up 5 bases, and the segment between their germline ends measures 11 bases. Reading the germline V gene (reference sequence) gives CDR1 DFQATT and CDR2 SNEGSKA. Spanning cysteine to phenylalanine, the CDR3 consists of 13 amino acids. Just the 39-base CDR3 DNA is kept, in frame starting at base 1.

TCR beta CDR3 regions were amplified from RNA transcripts. The TCR CDR3 was subjected to a first round of RT-PCR using the HTBI primer set and the Qiagen OneStep RT-PCR kit. The libraries were constructed in a second round of multiplex PCR and then size-selected and purified. The libraries were sequenced on an Illumina HiSeq2000 using paired-end 100 bp reads. As for the authors' bioinformatics: SOAPnuke was used to process the raw data, removing reads that contained adapters or uncalled bases, had a mean Phred below 15, or lacked an exact match to the constant primer or identifier. High-quality paired reads were merged using COPE v1.2.5, and each unique nucleotide sequence was defined as a clonotype. MiTCR v1.1 was used to align the clonotypes against IMGT TRBV, TRBD and TRBJ reference segments. Analysis was restricted to V-J combinations with a frequency above 0.0001, which covered 99.2% of repertoires. A TCS score was defined as the ratio of F50 (clonal expansion) to E x V (chaos), with BLOSUM62-based TCRdist applied between CDR3 peptides within each V-J. Welch's t-statistics and random forest reduced 500 to 550 V-J features to around 14, which were used in a naive Bayes classifier (R e1071). The Morisita-Horn index was used to measure how similar the thyroid and blood repertoires were. The public reads were run again by TCRdb, first through fastp at Q25 and then through MiXCR, and only productive beta chains were kept. Duplicate CDR3 protein sequences are folded into a single record with the most common DNA and genes. None of the V and J calls come from the authors' own analysis; TCRdb made them. The sample has 800,000 or so distinct CDR3 sequences on record, around 38% of them singletons. The top ten clones comprise around 9.3% of the sample.

Sequenced sample: blood. This receptor chain uses TRBV20-1 and TRBJ2-2, with a weak D call of TRBD1 (6 bases match). This TCR derives from a man aged 18 to 30 with Graves' hyperthyroidism. The CDR3 loop reads CSANPGDTGELFF. In nucleotide form, the sequence is TGCAGTGCTAACCCAGGGGATACCGGGGAGCTGTTTTTT.